One T cell receptor (beta chain) is described in this entry. Its matching antigen is unknown. CDR1 is KGHDR and CDR2 is SFDVKD in the germline V gene. The CDR3 extends over 16 amino acids. V was clipped by 1 base and J by 1 base, with 10 bases between them. Treatment defined: around 19 received Ad26.COV2.S at low or high dose, single or two shots; roughly five received placebo; per-sample allocation not given. Material that was analyzed had been drawn on day 63 after the first vaccine or placebo injection. The data stem from a study of Ad26.COV2.S vaccination and SARS-CoV-2 variants. Study-wide context: Intramuscular Ad26.COV2.S doses were given once or twice, 56 days apart. Overall study results and limits: The TCR-based breadth and depth measures might underestimate overall T cell responses.

The repertoire was sequenced with immunoSEQ multiplex PCR; TCRdb's copy has only in-frame clones and lacks some. The sample records around 420,000 clones, 85% to 90% being singletons. This chain joins TRBV24-1 and TRBJ2-1; D is undetermined. Material: peripheral blood, obtained in a trial of Ad26.COV2.S vaccine versus placebo. The source is a person aged 18-65 years who received the Ad26.COV2.S COVID-19 vaccine or a placebo. CDR3 residues: CATSDLRARSYNEQFF. The DNA for the CDR3 is TGTGCCACCAGTGATTTAAGGGCCCGGTCCTACAATGAGCAGTTCTTC.